Following are 17 T cell receptor beta chains from one sample sequenced in a study of T cells in localized non-small cell lung cancer. This table comes from immunoSEQ multiplex PCR, and its TCRdb copy is limited to in-frame clones, with some not included. The sample contains fewer than 30,000 clones, around 85% of which appear only once. The source material was peripheral blood, sampled before any cancer treatment. Source of these receptors: an older female donor with stage II squamous cell lung carcinoma.

The chain joins TRBV11-2 to TRBJ2-7; D is perhaps TRBD2 (6 bases). With 0 bases removed from V and 1 base from J, the gap between germline ends came to 10 bases. Per germline, CDR1 SGHAT and CDR2 FQNNGV. This CDR3 has 15 amino acids. The CDR3 nucleotides are TGTGCCAGCAGCTTAGAGAGCGCGGGATCCTACGAGCAGTACTTC. Residues: CASSLESAGSYEQYF.

The chain combines TRBV18 with TRBJ1-2, with TRBD1 as a possible D gene (6 bases). The germline CDR1 and CDR2 sequences are KGHSH and LQKENI. This CDR3 region has 13 residues. V lost 6 bases to trimming and J lost 5 bases, with 13 bases between them. CDR3 sequence: CASSVQGGYGYTF. The CDR3 nucleotides read TGTGCCAGCTCCGTACAGGGTGGATATGGCTACACCTTC.

Only one count was recorded for this clone. The rearrangement links TRBV5-1 to TRBJ2-2; D perhaps matches TRBD1 (5 bases). This CDR3 has 15 residues. In germline, CDR1 is SGHRS, CDR2 YFSETQ. Trimming left V 1 base short and J 0 bases short, with 7 bases between. The CDR3 here is CASSLQQANTGELFF. CDR3 coding DNA: TGCGCCAGCAGCTTGCAACAGGCGAACACCGGGGAGCTGTTTTTT. Using reference TRBV5-1 and TRBJ2-2 for the parts outside the CDR3, the full variable domain is KAGVTQTPRYLIKTRGQQVTLSCSPISGHRSVSWYQQTPGQGLQFLFEYFSETQRNKGNFPGRFSGRQFSNSRSEMNVSTLELGDSALYLCASSLQQANTGELFFGEGSRLTVL.

The J gene is TRBJ2-2, the V gene TRBV7-9, with D unclear. The germline V and J ends were trimmed by 6 bases and 3 bases, with 11 bases remaining between them. Germline V gene lookup returns CDR1 SEHNR and CDR2 FQNEAQ (reference sequence). The CDR3 is 14 amino acids. The CDR3 region is CASRIIKDTGELFF. The CDR3 nucleotides are TGTGCCAGCAGAATTATAAAGGACACCGGGGAGCTGTTTTTT.

The V and J genes are TRBV7-2 and TRBJ1-4; TRBD1 aligns across 8 bases. The CDR3 is made up of 14 amino acids. Germline V gene sequence: CDR1 SGHTA, CDR2 FQGNSA. With 5 bases clipped from V and 8 bases from J, the junction kept 7 bases outside the gene matches. The CDR3 reads CASSRGQGREKLFF. In DNA form, the CDR3 reads TGTGCCAGCAGCCGCGGACAGGGACGGGAAAAACTGTTTTTT. Complete variable domain (other parts from reference TRBV7-2 and TRBJ1-4): GAGVSQSPSNKVTEKGKDVELRCDPISGHTALYWYRQSLGQGLEFLIYFQGNSAPDKSGLPSDRFSAERTGGSVSTLTIQRTQQEDSAVYLCASSRGQGREKLFFGSGTQLSVL.

This chain connects TRBV28 to TRBJ1-2; D gene ambiguous. Germline CDR1 is MDHEN and CDR2 is SYDVKM. This CDR3 is 15 amino acids long. V dropped 5 bases and J dropped 4 bases, with 17 bases sitting between them. This CDR3 reads CASSLPGVSGYGYTF. Here the CDR3 DNA reads TGTGCCAGCAGTCTTCCCGGGGTGAGTGGCTATGGCTACACCTTC.

This clone came up a few times. The chain links TRBV21-1 to TRBJ1-6. TRBV21-1 is tagged as a pseudogene. The CDR3 has 17 amino acids. The CDR3 nucleotides are TGTGCCAGCAGTCACTGGCTACACATACATCATAATTCACCCCTCCACTTT. It codes for CASSHWLHIHHNSPLHF.

This sequence joins TRBV2 and TRBJ1-5; D is undetermined. This CDR3 contains 15 residues. Trimming stripped 1 base from V and 3 bases from J, with 10 bases between. Germline V gene lookup returns CDR1 SNHLY and CDR2 FYNNEI. The CDR3 nucleotides are TGTGCCAGCAGTGAAGGACCGTCTCCCAATCAGCCCCAGCATTTT. It specifies CASSEGPSPNQPQHF. Full variable domain (outside the CDR3, taken from reference TRBV2 and TRBJ1-5): EPEVTQTPSHQVTQMGQEVILRCVPISNHLYFYWYRQILGQKVEFLVSFYNNEISEKSEIFDDQFSVERPDGSNFTLKIRSTKLEDSAMYFCASSEGPSPNQPQHFGDGTRLSIL.

The rearrangement joins TRBV5-5 to TRBJ2-3; 8 positions agree with TRBD2. The V and J ends lost 0 bases and 3 bases, in that order; junction bases with no gene match: 9. This CDR3 is 17 amino acids long. The V gene's germline CDR1 is SGHKS and CDR2 YYEKEE (reference sequence). DNA for the CDR3: TGTGCCAGCAGCTTGGGGTCCGGGACTAGTGGAACAGATACGCAGTATTTT. This encodes CASSLGSGTSGTDTQYF.

The rearrangement links TRBV5-5 to TRBJ1-1; D is ambiguous. V was trimmed by 0 bases and J by 5 bases, leaving 17 bases between them. Germline V gives CDR1 SGHKS, CDR2 YYEKEE (reference sequence). CDR3 length: 16 amino acids. CDR3 sequence (DNA): TGTGCCAGCAGCTTGGCCGCGGTTAGGGTCGGTACTGAAGCTTTCTTT. This sequence encodes CASSLAAVRVGTEAFF.

The gene calls are TRBV28 and TRBJ1-5, with TRBD1 matching 8 bases. The V gene end was trimmed by 6 bases and the J gene end by 6 bases; junction bases not matched to a gene: 10. Germline lookup yields CDR1 MDHEN and CDR2 SYDVKM. The CDR3 length is 15 residues. The CDR3 reads CASREGTGTAQPQHF. DNA of the CDR3: TGTGCCAGCAGGGAGGGGACAGGAACCGCTCAGCCCCAGCATTTT.

This chain joins TRBV4-3 and TRBJ1-3, with unresolved D. The CDR3 has 17 amino acids. Germline CDR1 reads LGHNA; CDR2 reads YSLEER. Trimming left V 0 bases short and J 0 bases short, with 12 bases between. The CDR3 is CASSQDRQTFSGNTIYF. The CDR3 DNA follows: TGCGCCAGCAGCCAAGATCGCCAGACCTTCTCTGGAAACACCATATATTTT.

V usage is TRBV2 and J usage is TRBJ1-2, with 7 bases matching TRBD1. Per germline, CDR1 SNHLY and CDR2 FYNNEI. V gave up 4 bases and J gave up 9 bases; unmatched junction bases: 11. This CDR3 contains 14 residues. The CDR3 is CASSVGTATGSYTF. The CDR3 nucleotides are TGTGCCAGCAGTGTTGGGACAGCAACAGGGAGCTACACCTTC.

The chain combines TRBV7-9 with TRBJ1-6; D perhaps matches TRBD1 (5 bases). V dropped 5 bases and J dropped 6 bases, with 14 bases sitting between them. CDR1 is SEHNR, CDR2 FQNEAQ, per germline (reference sequence). This CDR3 has 15 amino acids. CDR3 region: CASSPMGDFNSPLHF. The CDR3 region has the DNA TGTGCCAGCAGCCCCATGGGGGACTTTAATTCACCCCTCCACTTT.

This rearrangement joins TRBV7-3 to TRBJ2-1; TRBD2 aligns across 9 bases. V gave up 5 bases and J gave up 6 bases; unmatched junction bases: 11. CDR1 is SGHTA, CDR2 FQGTGA, per germline. The CDR3 is 16 residues long. The CDR3, as DNA: TGTGCCAGCAGCCCCGCAGGGCGGGGGGGCCCCAATGAGCAGTTCTTC. Its protein product is CASSPAGRGGPNEQFF.

The chain joins TRBV2 to TRBJ2-7; D might be TRBD2 (6 bases). Trimming pared 2 bases from V and 2 bases from J, leaving 13 bases between. Germline V CDR1 and CDR2: SNHLY, FYNNEI. The CDR3 is 15 amino acids. CDR3 DNA: TGTGCCAGCAGTGAACTCCGGGGGACCCCCTACGAGCAGTACTTC. Amino acids: CASSELRGTPYEQYF.

The gene calls are TRBV21-1 and TRBJ2-1; TRBD2 is the table's D call and was not checked against the DNA. TRBV21-1 is a pseudogene. The CDR3 spans 16 residues. CDR3 nucleotides: TGTGCCAGCGGTACGAGGCGGGAGTGGCATTACAATGAGCAGTTCTTC. Its translation is CASGTRREWHYNEQFF.